The 25 T cell receptor beta chains below all came from one sample that was sequenced in a study of post-analysis software for immune sequencing data. The study, taken as a whole, reports: Relative to controls, patients had 4 or 5 TRBV segments at higher frequency, with TRBV5-6, TRBV5-1 and TRBV20-1 among these.

Prepared TCR beta cDNA libraries contained unique molecular identifiers. MiXCR, run by TCRdb on the PCR reads, gives a single entry per CDR3 protein. The data hold 600,000 to 750,000 distinct CDR3 sequences, with about 60% observed a single time. These TCRs are of unknown antigen specificity. The sequenced sample was blood. All receptors derive from a girl aged 2-10 years with multiple sclerosis.

This sequence joins TRBV7-6 and TRBJ1-1, with D possibly matching TRBD1 (5 bases). In germline, CDR1 is SGHVS, CDR2 FNYEAQ. Trimming took 4 bases from V and 6 from J, leaving 21 bases between them. The CDR3 consists of 16 residues. The CDR3 coding sequence is TGTGCCAGCAGCTCCTATTCCCAGGGTAATTCGGCTGAAGCTTTCTTT. Its translation is CASSSYSQGNSAEAFF.

V usage is TRBV6-2 or TRBV6-3 and J usage is TRBJ1-2, with D maybe TRBD1 (6 bases). V was trimmed by 2 bases and J by 6 bases, leaving 22 bases between them. Germline V gene lookup returns CDR1 MNHEY and CDR2 SVGEGT. The CDR3 runs to 17 residues. The CDR3 DNA is TGTGCCAGCAGTTACCAACTAACCGGGACATCGGAACATGGCTACACCTTC. Protein: CASSYQLTGTSEHGYTF.

A note on this clonotype: One end of the junction is discordant with germline, which a read error may explain. Here the CDR3 reads CAGSSSTFTLQGRQETQYF. The CDR3 DNA sequence: TGCGCCGGCAGCTCATCGACATTTACGTTACAGGGAAGGCAAGAGACCCAGTACTTC. This chain connects TRBV5-1 to TRBJ2-5; D is perhaps TRBD1 (6 bases). Germline V gene data show CDR1 as SGHRS and CDR2 as YFSETQ. This CDR3 comprises 19 residues.

The CDR3 DNA sequence: TGCAGTGCTAACCCAGGGACTAGCGGAGCCTACGAGCAGTACTTC. It specifies CSANPGTSGAYEQYF. V is TRBV20-1 and J is TRBJ2-7, with 11 positions matching TRBD2. The CDR3 consists of 15 residues. Germline CDR1 DFQATT, CDR2 SNEGSKA (reference sequence). V dropped 4 bases and J dropped 2; count of bases not matched to a gene: 7.

The rearrangement uses TRBV29-1 and TRBJ2-5, with a weak D call TRBD1 (6 bases). The V end was cut by 4 bases, the J end by 11 bases, with 17 bases between. The CDR3 is made up of 12 amino acids. The germline V gene has CDR1 SQVTM and CDR2 ANQGSEA. This chain's CDR3 is CSVGLQGNEQYF. In DNA form, the CDR3 reads TGCAGCGTTGGTTTACAGGGTAATGAGCAGTACTTC.

This clonotype came up a few times. The chain employs TRBV7-2 and TRBJ2-1; D remains unclear. Germline CDR1 is SGHTA and CDR2 is FQGNSA. V shed 2 bases and J shed 7 bases, with 12 bases lying between them. This CDR3 contains 14 residues. CDR3 DNA: TGTGCCAGCAGCTTAATTTTTGAGATTAATGAGCAGTTCTTC. Translation: CASSLIFEINEQFF.

This chain connects TRBV11-2 to TRBJ1-1; D not resolved. This CDR3 spans 15 amino acids. CDR1 is SGHAT and CDR2 is FQNNGV in the germline V gene. V gave up 2 bases and J gave up 5 bases, with 15 bases separating them. The CDR3 region is CASSLRGSVGTEAFF. CDR3 bases: TGTGCCAGCAGCTTACGGGGATCCGTTGGGACTGAAGCTTTCTTT.

The count of this clonotype is one. The V gene is TRBV20-1, the J gene TRBJ2-2; 8 bases are a match to TRBD2. From germline, CDR1 is DFQATT and CDR2 SNEGSKA (reference sequence). The CDR3 sequence is 16 residues long. V lost 0 bases to trimming and J lost 6 bases; unmatched junction nucleotides: 9. The CDR3 DNA follows: TGCAGTGCTAGAGATCGCGGGAGGCCTGGGTCCGGGGAGCTGTTTTTT. Amino acid sequence: CSARDRGRPGSGELFF.

The chain's CDR3 is CASNPGGALLSDTQYF. In DNA, the CDR3 is TGTGCCAGCAACCCTGGGGGGGCCCTACTCTCCGATACGCAGTATTTT. The chain uses TRBV7-2 and TRBJ2-3; D may be TRBD2 (7 bases). Germline lookup yields CDR1 SGHTA and CDR2 FQGNSA. The length of the CDR3 is 16 residues. V was pared by 7 bases and J by 6 bases, with 23 bases between. Together with reference TRBV7-2 and TRBJ2-3, the CDR3 gives the full variable domain: GAGVSQSPSNKVTEKGKDVELRCDPISGHTALYWYRQSLGQGLEFLIYFQGNSAPDKSGLPSDRFSAERTGGSVSTLTIQRTQQEDSAVYLCASNPGGALLSDTQYFGPGTRLTVL.

This rearrangement joins TRBV6-5 to TRBJ2-3; maybe TRBD2 (5 bases). From germline, CDR1 is MNHEY and CDR2 SVGAGI. This CDR3 spans 15 amino acids. Trimming shortened V by 5 bases and J by 1 base, and 13 bases separated the two germline ends. The CDR3 bases are TGTGCCAGCAGTCCCGCGGGTGAGGGCACAGATACGCAGTATTTT. This encodes CASSPAGEGTDTQYF.

The chain has TRBV6-6 and TRBJ1-1; D gene ambiguous. CDR3 length equals 11 residues. V lost 8 bases to trimming and J lost 3 bases, with 7 bases between them. The germline V gene encodes CDR1 MNHNY and CDR2 SVGAGI (reference sequence). The DNA of the CDR3 is TGTGCCAGCTCCGAGGACACTGAAGCTTTCTTT. Translation gives CASSEDTEAFF.

The rearrangement joins TRBV5-1 to TRBJ1-5, with D possibly being TRBD1 (6 bases). Per germline, CDR1 SGHRS and CDR2 YFSETQ. V was shortened by 3 bases and J by 5 bases, with 15 bases between the two germline ends. The CDR3 spans 15 residues. In DNA form, the CDR3 reads TGCGCCAGCAGCTGGACAGTGGGGGGAGATCAGCCCCAGCATTTT. Its protein product is CASSWTVGGDQPQHF. Looking up the rest from reference TRBV5-1 and TRBJ1-5 gives the full variable domain: KAGVTQTPRYLIKTRGQQVTLSCSPISGHRSVSWYQQTPGQGLQFLFEYFSETQRNKGNFPGRFSGRQFSNSRSEMNVSTLELGDSALYLCASSWTVGGDQPQHFGDGTRLSIL.

The chain employs TRBV25-1 and TRBJ1-2, with 7 bases lining up with TRBD1. The J segment lost 2 bases and the V segment lost 5 bases, leaving 8 bases of the junction unmatched. CDR1 and CDR2 (germline): MGHDK, SYGVNS. This CDR3 is 15 amino acids long. In nucleotides, the CDR3 is TGTGCCAGCAGTACAACCCAGACAGGGAACTATGGCTACACCTTC. Translated: CASSTTQTGNYGYTF.

This clonotype was seen more than once but under ten times. CDR3 bases: TGTGCCAGCACCAAGGGAACAGCCGAGCAGTACTTC. Residues: CASTKGTAEQYF. The chain uses TRBV25-1 and TRBJ2-4; no clear D gene. The last part of the DNA fits TRBJ2-7 better; the J call may be wrong. This CDR3 comprises 12 residues. Germline V gene sequence: CDR1 MGHDK, CDR2 SYGVNS.

Only a few counts were recorded for this clonotype. V and J are TRBV20-1 and TRBJ2-3; TRBD2 matches at 9 bases. CDR3 length equals 17 residues. The V segment lost 4 bases and the J segment 7 bases; nucleotides outside the gene matches: 18. Germline-derived CDR1 and CDR2 are DFQATT and SNEGSKA (reference sequence). The CDR3: CSATRRPSGGNGNTQYF. The CDR3 DNA reads TGCAGTGCTACGAGGAGGCCAAGCGGGGGGAATGGTAATACGCAGTATTTT.

This sequence joins TRBV27 and TRBJ2-7; possible D gene TRBD1, 5 bases. V was clipped by 3 bases and J by 1 base, with 19 bases between them. CDR1 MNHEY and CDR2 SMNVEV come from the germline V gene (reference sequence). This CDR3 has 17 residues. The CDR3 loop is CASSLLVRRTSSYEQYF. The CDR3 bases are TGTGCCAGCAGTTTGCTAGTCCGTAGGACATCTTCCTACGAGCAGTACTTC.

This sequence joins TRBV14 and TRBJ2-1; no reliable D call. Trimming removed 1 base from V and 7 bases from J, with 5 bases in between. CDR3 length: 12 residues. Germline V gene sequence: CDR1 SGHDN, CDR2 FVKESK. CDR3 loop: CASSQVENEQFF. The DNA of the CDR3 is TGTGCCAGCAGCCAAGTGGAGAATGAGCAGTTCTTC.

The gene calls are TRBV6-5 and TRBJ1-1; 9 bases agree with TRBD1. V lost 6 bases and J lost 4; bases outside the gene matches: 9. Germline V lookup: CDR1 MNHEY, CDR2 SVGAGI. There are 15 residues in the CDR3. CDR3 in DNA: TGTGCCAGCAGGCCTTGGGACAGGGACTCCACTGAAGCTTTCTTT. It yields the protein CASRPWDRDSTEAFF.

The chain recombines TRBV12-3 or TRBV12-4 with TRBJ2-4; 7 bases map to TRBD2. This CDR3 contains 14 residues. J lost 4 bases, V lost 6 bases, and 6 bases had no gene match. The CDR3 DNA is TGTGCCAGCAGGCCCCTGGGGGGGAAAAACATTCAGTACTTC. Protein: CASRPLGGKNIQYF.

The genes are TRBV9 and TRBJ2-3; no reliable D call. Germline CDR1 is SGDLS and CDR2 is YYNGEE. This CDR3 is 13 amino acids long. V was pared by 1 base and J by 2 bases, with 5 bases between. The CDR3 protein is CASSVSPTDTQYF. The CDR3 DNA reads as TGTGCCAGCAGCGTATCGCCCACAGATACGCAGTATTTT.

CDR3 in DNA: TGCAGTGCTAGTAGCGGGTTTCTATCCGAGCAGTACTTC. Residues: CSASSGFLSEQYF. V gene TRBV20-1 combines with J gene TRBJ2-7; 7 bases fit TRBD2. V was clipped by 3 bases and J by 6 bases; unmatched bases: 8. Germline CDR1 is DFQATT and CDR2 is SNEGSKA (reference sequence). CDR3 length: 13 amino acids.

This clonotype was found a few times. CDR3 nucleotide sequence: TGTGCCAGCAGCCCAGGGCACATTCAGTACTTC. Translated, it gives CASSPGHIQYF. This chain connects TRBV7-2 to TRBJ2-4; a possible D gene is TRBD1 (5 bases). V shed 5 bases and J shed 8 bases, with 7 bases lying between them. Germline V gene lookup returns CDR1 SGHTA and CDR2 FQGNSA. The CDR3 sequence is 11 residues long.

The V and J genes are TRBV5-1 and TRBJ2-1, with 8 bases that match TRBD1. The CDR3 spans 18 residues. V lost 0 bases to trimming and J lost 2 bases; unmatched junction nucleotides: 10. The germline V gene has CDR1 SGHRS and CDR2 YFSETQ. CDR3 DNA: TGCGCCAGCAGCTTGGGAGCCGGGACAGGTTACCCCTACAATGAGCAGTTCTTC. Protein: CASSLGAGTGYPYNEQFF. The variable domain in full, with the rest retrieved from reference TRBV5-1 and TRBJ2-1, is KAGVTQTPRYLIKTRGQQVTLSCSPISGHRSVSWYQQTPGQGLQFLFEYFSETQRNKGNFPGRFSGRQFSNSRSEMNVSTLELGDSALYLCASSLGAGTGYPYNEQFFGPGTRLTVL.

This clonotype appeared a few times. V usage is TRBV29-1 and J usage is TRBJ2-5, with D tentatively TRBD2 (5 bases). This CDR3 is built from 14 residues. The ends were cut back, 0 bases at V and 1 base at J, with 9 bases in the middle. The germline V gene encodes CDR1 SQVTM and CDR2 ANQGSEA. The CDR3 nucleotides read TGCAGCGTTGAAGATCGAGGGATCCAAGAGACCCAGTACTTC. Protein: CSVEDRGIQETQYF.

The chain combines TRBV15 with TRBJ2-3; D possibly corresponds to TRBD1 (6 bases). Germline assignment: CDR1 LNHNV and CDR2 YYDKDF (reference sequence). The CDR3 has 16 residues. Trimming took off 3 bases at V and 6 bases at J, with 19 bases between the two ends. CDR3 protein: CATSRGRAQGTDTQYF. DNA of the CDR3: TGTGCCACCAGCAGGGGCCGAGCACAGGGTACCGATACGCAGTATTTT.